This is a list of T cell receptor beta chains from one sample in a study of blood T cell repertoires in COVID-19. Sequencing used immunoSEQ multiplex PCR; TCRdb keeps in-frame clones, though not all of them. There are 160,000 or so clones in the sample; over 75% occur only once, and approximately 10% lies in the top ten. Sequencing was done on a sample of peripheral blood. The origin of the receptors is a man aged 60 to 75 with active or convalescent COVID-19. The CDR3 runs from the conserved cysteine through the conserved F or W. The order of the fields is clone size, V gene, D gene, J gene, CDR3 DNA, CDR3 protein. D genes are given only for firm matches. Clone size, where shown, is once, few, many, or a class for clones that have expanded.

clone size: few
V gene: TRBV19
D gene: .
J gene: TRBJ2-2
CDR3 DNA: TGTGCCACTCAACTTGGCGGGGAGCTGTTTTTT
CDR3 protein: CATQLGGELFF

clone size: .
V gene: TRBV24-1
D gene: TRBD1
J gene: TRBJ1-2
CDR3 DNA: TGTGCCACCAGTGATGGGACAGGGGGTAACTATGGCTACACCTTC
CDR3 protein: CATSDGTGGNYGYTF

clone size: .
V gene: TRBV7-6
D gene: .
J gene: TRBJ2-3
CDR3 DNA: TGTGCCAGCAGCTTAGACGGGATGAGGGATACGCAGTATTTT
CDR3 protein: CASSLDGMRDTQYF

clone size: .
V gene: TRBV5-5
D gene: .
J gene: TRBJ2-7
CDR3 DNA: TGTGCCAGCAGCTTGGCCCCTAGGGGGACCTACGAGCAGTACTTC
CDR3 protein: CASSLAPRGTYEQYF

clone size: once
V gene: TRBV28
D gene: TRBD1
J gene: TRBJ1-2
CDR3 DNA: TGTGCCAGCAGTTCCGGCGAGGGGGCGCGGGTAGAGGGCTACACCTTC
CDR3 protein: CASSSGEGARVEGYTF

clone size: .
V gene: TRBV4-2
D gene: .
J gene: TRBJ2-1
CDR3 DNA: TGTGCCAGCAGCCAAGAGGGGAGCTCCGGGACAACGGGTCACAATGAGCAGTTCTTC
CDR3 protein: CASSQEGSSGTTGHNEQFF

clone size: once
V gene: TRBV27
D gene: TRBD2
J gene: TRBJ2-7
CDR3 DNA: TGTGCCAGCAGTTCCCGGACTAGCGGGTCCTACGAGCAGTACTTC
CDR3 protein: CASSSRTSGSYEQYF

clone size: .
V gene: TRBV19
D gene: .
J gene: TRBJ2-7
CDR3 DNA: TGTGCCAGTACCCCTAGTGGGGAGAACTTCTACGAGCAGTACTTC
CDR3 protein: CASTPSGENFYEQYF

clone size: few
V gene: TRBV5-1
D gene: .
J gene: TRBJ2-1
CDR3 DNA: TGCGCCAGCAGCTTGACCTACACAGGCAATGAGCAGTTCTTC
CDR3 protein: CASSLTYTGNEQFF

clone size: .
V gene: TRBV29-1
D gene: .
J gene: TRBJ2-7
CDR3 DNA: TGCAGCGCCGGGACATCCTCCTACGAGCAGTACTTC
CDR3 protein: CSAGTSSYEQYF

clone size: .
V gene: TRBV5-8
D gene: .
J gene: TRBJ1-1
CDR3 DNA: TGTGCCAGCAGCTTGGCCGGGAAGGGGGTCGGTGAAGCTTTCTTT
CDR3 protein: CASSLAGKGVGEAFF

clone size: .
V gene: TRBV18
D gene: TRBD1
J gene: TRBJ1-1
CDR3 DNA: TGTGCCAACGTCAAAGGGGGCGAGGACACTGAAGCTTTCTTT
CDR3 protein: CANVKGGEDTEAFF

clone size: .
V gene: TRBV7-6
D gene: .
J gene: TRBJ2-3
CDR3 DNA: TGTGCCAGCAGCTTCGGTTCAGATACGCAGTATTTT
CDR3 protein: CASSFGSDTQYF

clone size: .
V gene: TRBV5-1
D gene: TRBD1
J gene: TRBJ2-1
CDR3 DNA: TGCGCCAGCAGGGACAGGGTTGATAATGAGCAGTTCTTC
CDR3 protein: CASRDRVDNEQFF

clone size: few
V gene: TRBV3-1/TRBV3-2
D gene: .
J gene: TRBJ1-2
CDR3 DNA: TGTGCCAGCAGCCAAGATCGCGCAGGGCGAACTTATGGCTACACCTTC
CDR3 protein: CASSQDRAGRTYGYTF

clone size: .
V gene: TRBV11-2
D gene: TRBD2
J gene: TRBJ2-1
CDR3 DNA: TGTGCCAGCAGCCGACTAGCGGGGGGACACAATGAGCAGTTCTTC
CDR3 protein: CASSRLAGGHNEQFF

clone size: .
V gene: TRBV5-1
D gene: .
J gene: TRBJ2-7
CDR3 DNA: TGCGCCAGCAGCTTGAGTCAGGGGCGGTACGAGCAGTACTTC
CDR3 protein: CASSLSQGRYEQYF

clone size: once
V gene: TRBV28
D gene: .
J gene: TRBJ1-2
CDR3 DNA: TGTGCCAGCAGTTTTACGGGGGAGAACTATGGCTACACCTTC
CDR3 protein: CASSFTGENYGYTF

clone size: .
V gene: TRBV5-6
D gene: .
J gene: TRBJ1-5
CDR3 DNA: TGTGCCAGCAGCTTGCGGGAGGGAACATCTCTGCCCCAGCATTTT
CDR3 protein: CASSLREGTSLPQHF

clone size: .
V gene: TRBV6-5
D gene: .
J gene: TRBJ1-2
CDR3 DNA: TGTGCCAGCACTGCGGGTAACTATGGCTACACCTTC
CDR3 protein: CASTAGNYGYTF

clone size: .
V gene: TRBV6-1
D gene: .
J gene: TRBJ1-1
CDR3 DNA: TGTGCCAGCAGTGAAGCGGGGGGGCAGGGCACTGAAGCTTTCTTT
CDR3 protein: CASSEAGGQGTEAFF

clone size: .
V gene: TRBV28
D gene: .
J gene: TRBJ1-3
CDR3 DNA: TGTGCCAGCAGTAAACCGGGAATCTCTGGAAACACCATATATTTT
CDR3 protein: CASSKPGISGNTIYF

clone size: .
V gene: TRBV19
D gene: .
J gene: TRBJ1-5
CDR3 DNA: TGTGCCAGTGGGACATACAACAATCAGCCCCAGCATTTT
CDR3 protein: CASGTYNNQPQHF

clone size: .
V gene: TRBV5-6
D gene: .
J gene: TRBJ1-2
CDR3 DNA: TGTGCCAGCAGCCCCTACGGACAGCCCGCGGGAGCTAATGGCTACACCTTC
CDR3 protein: CASSPYGQPAGANGYTF

clone size: .
V gene: TRBV6-5
D gene: .
J gene: TRBJ1-4
CDR3 DNA: TGTGCCAGCAGTTCCCTCGGGAGGGCAACTAATGAAAAACTGTTTTTT
CDR3 protein: CASSSLGRATNEKLFF

clone size: .
V gene: TRBV28
D gene: .
J gene: TRBJ2-3
CDR3 DNA: TGTGCCAGCATTCCCTCGTCGGGGGATACGCAGTATTTT
CDR3 protein: CASIPSSGDTQYF

clone size: .
V gene: TRBV28
D gene: .
J gene: TRBJ1-5
CDR3 DNA: TGTGCCAGCAAGGCAGGGGGCAATCAGCCCCAGCATTTT
CDR3 protein: CASKAGGNQPQHF

clone size: .
V gene: TRBV19
D gene: TRBD2
J gene: TRBJ2-4
CDR3 DNA: TGTGCCAGTAGGATAGAGCGGGAGGGCACCAAAAACATTCAGTACTTC
CDR3 protein: CASRIEREGTKNIQYF

clone size: .
V gene: TRBV11-2
D gene: .
J gene: TRBJ1-1
CDR3 DNA: TGTGCCAGCAGCTTAGGGTCGGGAACCAAGAACACTGAAGCTTTCTTT
CDR3 protein: CASSLGSGTKNTEAFF

clone size: .
V gene: TRBV7-9
D gene: TRBD1
J gene: TRBJ1-2
CDR3 DNA: TGTGCCAGCAGCGAAAGGACAGGGCCTGAGCGTGGCTACACCTTC
CDR3 protein: CASSERTGPERGYTF

clone size: .
V gene: TRBV13
D gene: TRBD1
J gene: TRBJ2-1
CDR3 DNA: TGTGCCAGCAGCGATCGGACAGGGGGCAATGAGCAGTTCTTC
CDR3 protein: CASSDRTGGNEQFF

clone size: .
V gene: TRBV20-1
D gene: .
J gene: TRBJ2-1
CDR3 DNA: TGCAGTGCTAGAAGGGGAGGTGAGCAGTTCTTC
CDR3 protein: CSARRGGEQFF

clone size: .
V gene: TRBV12-3/TRBV12-4
D gene: TRBD2
J gene: TRBJ2-3
CDR3 DNA: TGTGCCAGCCTTAGCGGGAGTTGGGATACGCAGTATTTT
CDR3 protein: CASLSGSWDTQYF

clone size: few
V gene: TRBV6-4
D gene: TRBD2
J gene: TRBJ2-3
CDR3 DNA: TGTGCCAGCAGGACGCCCGGGACTAGCGGTAGCACAGATACGCAGTATTTT
CDR3 protein: CASRTPGTSGSTDTQYF

clone size: .
V gene: TRBV2
D gene: TRBD1
J gene: TRBJ2-2
CDR3 DNA: TGTGCCAGCAGTCTAGGACAGGGGGCCGGGGAGCTGTTTTTT
CDR3 protein: CASSLGQGAGELFF

clone size: .
V gene: TRBV24-1
D gene: .
J gene: TRBJ2-1
CDR3 DNA: TGTGCCACCAGTGACCCAGGATATCGTGAGCAGTTCTTC
CDR3 protein: CATSDPGYREQFF

clone size: .
V gene: TRBV24-1
D gene: TRBD1
J gene: TRBJ2-7
CDR3 DNA: TGTGCCACCAGTGACAACAGGGGAAGGGGGCCTTACGAGCAGTACTTC
CDR3 protein: CATSDNRGRGPYEQYF

clone size: .
V gene: TRBV2
D gene: TRBD2
J gene: TRBJ2-5
CDR3 DNA: TGTGCCAGCAGGCCGCCTAGCGGGGGGGCTTTAGAGACCCAGTACTTC
CDR3 protein: CASRPPSGGALETQYF

clone size: .
V gene: TRBV2
D gene: TRBD1
J gene: TRBJ2-5
CDR3 DNA: TGTGCCAGCAGTGGTCCAGGGGGAAGCCAAGAGACCCAGTACTTC
CDR3 protein: CASSGPGGSQETQYF

clone size: .
V gene: TRBV3-1/TRBV3-2
D gene: .
J gene: TRBJ1-2
CDR3 DNA: TGTGCCAGCAGCCAAGCCAGGTCTTATGGCTACACCTTC
CDR3 protein: CASSQARSYGYTF

clone size: .
V gene: TRBV3-1/TRBV3-2
D gene: TRBD2
J gene: TRBJ2-5
CDR3 DNA: TGTGCCAGCAGCCAAGAAGCGGGAGGGGAGACCCAGTACTTC
CDR3 protein: CASSQEAGGETQYF

clone size: few
V gene: TRBV20-1
D gene: TRBD1
J gene: TRBJ1-5
CDR3 DNA: TGCAGTGCCAGTCGACAGGGGGCCGGCAATCAGCCCCAGCATTTT
CDR3 protein: CSASRQGAGNQPQHF

clone size: .
V gene: TRBV6-5
D gene: TRBD1
J gene: TRBJ1-5
CDR3 DNA: TGTGCCAGCAGTTCGGCAGGGACAGGTCAGCCCCAGCATTTT
CDR3 protein: CASSSAGTGQPQHF

clone size: .
V gene: TRBV5-1
D gene: TRBD1
J gene: TRBJ1-3
CDR3 DNA: TGCGCCAGCAGCTTGACACAGGGGGTTGGAAACACCATATATTTT
CDR3 protein: CASSLTQGVGNTIYF

clone size: .
V gene: TRBV7-9
D gene: .
J gene: TRBJ2-1
CDR3 DNA: TGTGCCAGCAGCCACCCCGGGGGGCGGAATGAGCAGTTCTTC
CDR3 protein: CASSHPGGRNEQFF

clone size: .
V gene: TRBV27
D gene: .
J gene: TRBJ2-6
CDR3 DNA: TGTGCCAGCAGTTTATCCCCCGTCACAGGCAATTCTGGGGCCAACGTCCTGACTTTC
CDR3 protein: CASSLSPVTGNSGANVLTF

clone size: .
V gene: TRBV7-9
D gene: TRBD1
J gene: TRBJ1-2
CDR3 DNA: TGTGCCAGCAGCCGGGGACAGCAGAACTATGGCTACACCTTC
CDR3 protein: CASSRGQQNYGYTF

clone size: .
V gene: TRBV4-2
D gene: .
J gene: TRBJ1-6
CDR3 DNA: TGTGCCAGCAGCCAAGTCGGGGGTGGCAATTCACCCCTCCACTTT
CDR3 protein: CASSQVGGGNSPLHF

clone size: few
V gene: TRBV6-9
D gene: TRBD1
J gene: TRBJ1-1
CDR3 DNA: TGTGCCAGCAGTTATAGACAGGGAGTCTTGAACACTGAAGCTTTCTTT
CDR3 protein: CASSYRQGVLNTEAFF

clone size: .
V gene: TRBV6-6
D gene: .
J gene: TRBJ1-6
CDR3 DNA: TGTGCCAGCAGTTACTCCGACATCAATTCACCCCTCCACTTT
CDR3 protein: CASSYSDINSPLHF

clone size: .
V gene: TRBV6-5
D gene: TRBD1
J gene: TRBJ2-4
CDR3 DNA: TGTGCCACCTCCGGGACAGCCCCCAAAAACATTCAGTACTTC
CDR3 protein: CATSGTAPKNIQYF

clone size: once
V gene: TRBV10-2
D gene: .
J gene: TRBJ2-5
CDR3 DNA: TGCGCCAGCAGTGAGGGAGGGACAGTCGGGGAGACCCAGTACTTC
CDR3 protein: CASSEGGTVGETQYF

clone size: .
V gene: TRBV6-5
D gene: .
J gene: TRBJ1-5
CDR3 DNA: TGTGCCAGCACTACGAGTGGTGGCAATCAGCCCCAGCATTTT
CDR3 protein: CASTTSGGNQPQHF

clone size: .
V gene: TRBV9
D gene: TRBD1
J gene: TRBJ1-4
CDR3 DNA: TGTGCCAGCAGCCCCGCCGGGACAGGGGGCGAAAAACTGTTTTTT
CDR3 protein: CASSPAGTGGEKLFF

clone size: .
V gene: TRBV5-1
D gene: TRBD2
J gene: TRBJ2-4
CDR3 DNA: TGCGCCAGCAGCCCGGGACTAGCGGGAGACCCCCCCCTGTACTTC
CDR3 protein: CASSPGLAGDPPLYF

clone size: .
V gene: TRBV11-2
D gene: .
J gene: TRBJ2-3
CDR3 DNA: TGTGCCAGCAGCTTTAGTCCCACTAGCACAGATACGCAGTATTTT
CDR3 protein: CASSFSPTSTDTQYF

clone size: .
V gene: TRBV2
D gene: TRBD1
J gene: TRBJ2-7
CDR3 DNA: TGTGCCAGCAGTGAGGGCGGAGCGGGACAGGGGATTTACGACGAGCAGTACTTC
CDR3 protein: CASSEGGAGQGIYDEQYF

clone size: .
V gene: TRBV5-5
D gene: .
J gene: TRBJ2-7
CDR3 DNA: TGTGCCAGCAGCTTGGGTCCGAGCTTTTACGAGCAGTACTTC
CDR3 protein: CASSLGPSFYEQYF